This entry concerns a single T cell receptor (beta chain). As yet, its antigen is unknown. The ends lost 5 bases at V and 3 bases at J; junction bases unmatched: 9. CDR3 length equals 16 residues. Germline V CDR1 and CDR2: SGHVS, FQNEAQ. The record originates from a study of cytomegalovirus exposure and HLA in healthy donors. Whole-study findings and limits: Across HLA loci, a later analysis found differing TCR association rates, with DRB1 most and HLA-C fewest.

PCR was performed using 60 Vbeta and 13 Jbeta primers. Produced via immunoSEQ multiplex PCR; TCRdb's table is partial and in-frame only. The sample has over 85,000 clones, 75% to 80% seen once. The chain employs TRBV7-8 and TRBJ2-7; 11 bases agree with TRBD2. Specimen: PBMCs. This receptor was identified in a woman in her 30s in good health and CMV-seronegative. Here the CDR3 DNA reads TGTGCCAGCAGCCGAACGTCTAGCGGGAGGAACTACGAGCAGTACTTC. Translation: CASSRTSSGRNYEQYF.